This T cell receptor beta chain was recorded in a study of cytomegalovirus exposure and HLA in healthy donors. Details on this clone: Its antigen is undetermined.

CDR1 is SGHRS and CDR2 is YFSETQ in the germline V gene. V shed 4 bases and J 3 bases; nucleotides not matched to a gene: 4. CDR3 length: 16 amino acids. General study results and limits: For most subjects, TCR beta sequences were reported to predict HLA-A and HLA-B alleles with accuracy. Cytomegalovirus-associated TCR beta chains were listed, numbering roughly 150.

The PCR used 60 Vbeta and 13 Jbeta primers. Some clones are missing from TCRdb's copy, which holds only in-frame ones; the method was immunoSEQ multiplex PCR. The top ten clones hold about 2.2% of a sample with about 140,000 clones, roughly 80% of them seen once. This clonotype was sampled from a young man in good health and CMV-seronegative. The sequenced sample consisted of PBMCs. The chain carries TRBV5-1 and TRBJ2-7; the match to TRBD2 covers 16 bases. The CDR3 protein is CASSTGLAGGYYEQYF. The CDR3 DNA follows: TGCGCCAGCAGCACGGGACTAGCGGGAGGGTACTACGAGCAGTACTTC. Based on the CDR3 plus reference TRBV5-1 and TRBJ2-7, the full variable domain is KAGVTQTPRYLIKTRGQQVTLSCSPISGHRSVSWYQQTPGQGLQFLFEYFSETQRNKGNFPGRFSGRQFSNSRSEMNVSTLELGDSALYLCASSTGLAGGYYEQYFGPGTRLTVT.